Listed below are T cell receptor beta chains from one sample, sequenced in a study of blood T cell repertoires in COVID-19. Here immunoSEQ multiplex PCR was the method, and the copy in TCRdb shows in-frame clones only, minus some. The table has fewer than 250,000 clones, about nine tenths seen once. Source material: PBMCs or T cells enriched from blood (not recorded which). Source of these receptors: a woman in her 30s with acute COVID-19. CDR3s include the opening cysteine and the closing phenylalanine or tryptophan.

TRBV30,CAWSVFAAHTGETQYF
TRBV5-1,CASSLVKQQPQHF
TRBV7-2,CASSFQGRGTGYTGELFF
TRBV7-2,CASSLRRGRETQYF
TRBV5-6,CASSWRGAGELFF
TRBV29-1,CSVRQGAGNQPQHF
TRBV27,CASSSGQGAYNEQFF
TRBV6-5,CASSYSIQGSNYEQYF
TRBV27,CASRLGLPAYNEQFF
TRBV6-1,CASSDPGEGQPQHF
TRBV5-1,CASKDTLNEKLFF
TRBV12-3/TRBV12-4,CASSFSRVDEQFF
TRBV11-2,CASSLENQETQYF
TRBV10-1,CASSDTARDTEAFF
TRBV10-1,CASSAAGEFDTQYF
TRBV12-3/TRBV12-4,CASSWGGDGYTF
TRBV7-8,CASSLAGALKNTEAFF
TRBV2,CASSVAATNEKLFF
TRBV6-5,CASTAGKANYGYTF
TRBV27,CASSLTGGSGNTIYF
TRBV19,CASSIRRQGRSPLHF
TRBV6-2/TRBV6-3,CASSYVRVNTEAFF
TRBV19,CASSPTRATNEKLFF
TRBV6-5,CASSRTGNYNEQFF
TRBV7-8,CASGIQGSVFGSEKLFF
TRBV15,CATSATGQGINTEAFF
TRBV11-2,CASRRLGGNYGYTF
TRBV18,CASSVGTARDRGYTF
TRBV11-2,CASTQQTATAYEQYF
TRBV7-2,CASSLVFSGALSNQPQHF
TRBV6-5,CASTLGGTGTGELFF
TRBV6-5,CASSYQGIELEETQYF
TRBV6-5,CASSRGAGSPGELFF
TRBV7-2,CASSVSSGRGYNEQFF
TRBV27,CASSTGTTTREKLFF
TRBV11-2,CASSSADRGNYEQYF
TRBV6-5,CASSYEGVPGF
TRBV5-1,CASRNTGSSYEQYF
TRBV6-5,CASSRDRIGPQHF
TRBV4-1,CASSPGDNEQFF
TRBV4-2,CASSQEGTGEKLFF
TRBV15,CATSRGDRGTGGYTF
TRBV11-2,CASSLDGAFGNTIYF
TRBV29-1,CSGAAGAGHEQFF
TRBV7-6,CASSLGGTATSYGYTF
TRBV12-3/TRBV12-4,CASSPQGADTIYF
TRBV13,CASSAGTGIDYEQYF
TRBV4-3,CASSLYRGNTEAFF
TRBV7-8,CASSPRVSGNTIYF
TRBV10-3,CAISEGRIYGYTF
TRBV10-2,CASRGGGSYTF
TRBV12-3/TRBV12-4,CASSFGIEAFF
TRBV25-1,CASNGQGRMNTEAFF
TRBV6-2/TRBV6-3,CASSGTSGVYEQYF
TRBV18,CASSPVVGRGLSNQPQHF
TRBV21-1,CASSKGGRGGYNSPLHF
TRBV7-8,CASSLSQNYGYTF
TRBV19,CASSPSDYSNQPQHF
TRBV11-3,CASSARDRPTGELFF
TRBV5-8,CASSLEGREESEKLFF